This T cell receptor beta chain emerged from a study of blood T cell repertoires in COVID-19. Study details: Sources were T cells, B-cell-depleted T cells, or PBMCs; the material itself was cDNA or gDNA.

This CDR3 comprises 12 residues. Germline CDR1 LGHDT, CDR2 YNNKEL (reference sequence). The ends were cut back, 1 base at V and 5 bases at J, with 5 bases in the middle. Profiling relied on immunoSEQ multiplex PCR, and the TCRdb table lists in-frame clones only, not all of them. The sample has roughly 81,000 clones, about 86% seen once. The chain couples TRBV3-1 (or the pseudogene TRBV3-2) to TRBJ1-2; D gene ambiguous. This clonotype was sampled from an older man with active or convalescent COVID-19. Sequencing used peripheral blood. Here the CDR3 reads CASSQVEYGYTF. The DNA of the CDR3 is TGTGCCAGCAGCCAAGTTGAGTATGGCTACACCTTC.